The sequence of this T cell receptor beta chain was determined in a study of human T cells and chemical hapten exposure. At least ten counts were recorded for this clonotype. The CDR3 loop spans 12 amino acids. Trimming took off 5 bases at V and 4 bases at J, with 8 bases between the two ends. Per the germline V gene, CDR1 is SGHNT and CDR2 is YYREEE (reference sequence). Time point of the sample: patch test 2, 6 weeks after DPC sensitization. Noted treatment: therapeutic diphenylcyclopropenone sensitization with weekly scalp DPC. TCRdb re-called the RACE reads with MiXCR, one entry per CDR3 protein. The sample has about 84,000 distinct CDR3 sequences, about 10% seen once.

The sample consisted of whole blood, taken in connection with sensitization to the hapten diphenylcyclopropenone (DPC). This TCR came from a woman aged 45-65 years with alopecia areata. Some clones in this sample may be carry-over from other donors' samples. The genes are TRBV5-4 and TRBJ2-3; D unresolved. Here the CDR3 reads CASSKTPDTQYF. The CDR3 DNA reads as TGTGCCAGCAGTAAGACCCCAGATACGCAGTATTTT.